Sequencing of this T cell receptor beta chain was carried out in a study of blood T cell repertoires in COVID-19. Turning to the study itself: Samples representing acute and convalescent COVID-19 were sourced from the United States, Italy and Spain. T cells, B-cell-depleted T cells, or PBMCs supplied cDNA or gDNA.

The CDR3 is made up of 13 amino acids. V gave up 1 base and J gave up 13 bases, with 11 bases separating them. Per the germline V gene, CDR1 is MNHNS and CDR2 is SASEGT. This clone was detected once. How the authors handled the data: The assay estimated nucleated cells by amplifying reference gene primers. TCRdb's table, derived via immunoSEQ multiplex PCR, lists solely in-frame clones and lacks some. The V and J calls and clone size are taken from that table; D and trimming were inferred from the DNA. This table has about 170,000 clones, under 85% appearing once. The sequence derives from a man between 65 and 80 years old with acute or convalescent COVID-19. Sequencing was done on a sample of peripheral blood. The rearrangement uses TRBV6-1 and TRBJ1-6; D may be TRBD1 (5 bases). The CDR3 DNA is TGTGCCAGCAGTGAAGTACAGGCCTCCCCCCTCCACTTT. Translation gives CASSEVQASPLHF.